This record covers a single T cell receptor (beta chain). The CDR3 spans 14 residues. Looked up from germline, CDR1 is SGHRS and CDR2 is YFSETQ. Deletions cut 0 bases from V and 3 bases from J, with 10 bases between. The sample originates from a study of T cells in localized non-small cell lung cancer. The table came from immunoSEQ multiplex PCR; TCRdb's copy has only in-frame clones and leaves some out. This sample has roughly 15,000 clones, with 75% to 90% found just once. The sample here was peripheral blood, taken before any cancer treatment. V usage is TRBV5-1 and J usage is TRBJ2-7; D unclear. The TCR comes from a female donor older than 55 with stage III squamous cell lung carcinoma. This CDR3 is CASSLDRSGYEQYF. CDR3 coding DNA: TGCGCCAGCAGCTTGGACCGCTCGGGCTACGAGCAGTACTTC.